This T cell receptor (beta chain) was captured by sequencing in a study of T cell repertoires in cytomegalovirus infection. Across the study: Indicated by public TCR beta signatures were CMV infection and matching HLA type. Study-level results: HLA-C-restricted CMV clonotypes gave the most frequent clonotype in two of eight donors. Based on cumulative public TCR beta family frequency, carriers of CMV plus the relevant HLA were identified.

TCRdb reprocessed the reads with MiXCR, giving one entry per CDR3 protein. The table includes 80,000 to 130,000 distinct CDR3 sequences, about a quarter detected once. The sample holds a few counts of this clonotype. The antigen remains unidentified. Germline V CDR1 and CDR2: SGHAT, FQNNGV. The CDR3 spans 16 residues. Trimming took 4 bases from V and 7 from J; bases not matched to a gene: 9. The origin of this receptor is a human donor in good health (CMV status not recorded). Some clones in this sample may be carry-over from other donors' samples. The chain is built from TRBV11-2 and TRBJ2-1; 11 bases match TRBD2. The sequencing input was CD8+ T cells from PBMCs. The CDR3 DNA reads TGTGCCAGCAGCTCAACGACTAGCGGGAATGTTAATGAGCAGTTCTTC. This codes for CASSSTTSGNVNEQFF.